This T cell receptor (beta chain) was identified during a study of blood T cells in healthy people across ages. In this sample, this clonotype turned up once. V was clipped by 2 bases and J by 3 bases, with 7 bases between them. The CDR3 has 13 amino acids. From germline, CDR1 is ENHRY and CDR2 SYGVKD. Sample-barcoded 5' priming and a J-beta primer mix drove a second PCR of roughly 6 to 12 cycles. TCRdb called the 5' RACE reads again in MiXCR, with one record for every CDR3 protein. The repertoire holds around 990,000 distinct CDR3 sequences, under 30% seen once, with less than 0.75% in the top ten. These data were likewise used in another study, on T cells of mothers and their children.

This receptor was obtained from a girl aged 2 to 9 in good health. Sequencing input: blood. The rearrangement links TRBV10-3 to TRBJ2-5; no clear D gene. The CDR3 sequence: CAISEASEETQYF. In DNA, the CDR3 is TGTGCCATCAGTGAGGCGTCCGAAGAGACCCAGTACTTC.